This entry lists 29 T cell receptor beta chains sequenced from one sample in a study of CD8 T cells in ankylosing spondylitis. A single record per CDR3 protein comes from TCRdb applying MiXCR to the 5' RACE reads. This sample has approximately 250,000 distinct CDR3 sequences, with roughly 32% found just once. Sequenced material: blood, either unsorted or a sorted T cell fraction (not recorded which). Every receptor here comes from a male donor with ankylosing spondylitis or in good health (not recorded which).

This CDR3 reads CSASMGGETQYF. The CDR3 nucleotides read TGCAGTGCTAGTATGGGGGGCGAGACCCAGTACTTC. The chain employs TRBV20-1 and TRBJ2-5; D is perhaps TRBD1 or TRBD2 (6 bases each). V shed 3 bases and J shed 5 bases, with 10 bases lying between them. CDR3 length: 12 amino acids. Germline V gene lookup returns CDR1 DFQATT and CDR2 SNEGSKA (reference sequence).

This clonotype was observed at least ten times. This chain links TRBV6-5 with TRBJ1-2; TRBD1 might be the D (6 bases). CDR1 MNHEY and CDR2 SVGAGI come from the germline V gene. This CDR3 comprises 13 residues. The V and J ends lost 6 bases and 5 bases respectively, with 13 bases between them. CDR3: CASRLGQFYGYTF. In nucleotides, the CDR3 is TGTGCCAGCAGACTCGGACAGTTTTATGGCTACACCTTC.

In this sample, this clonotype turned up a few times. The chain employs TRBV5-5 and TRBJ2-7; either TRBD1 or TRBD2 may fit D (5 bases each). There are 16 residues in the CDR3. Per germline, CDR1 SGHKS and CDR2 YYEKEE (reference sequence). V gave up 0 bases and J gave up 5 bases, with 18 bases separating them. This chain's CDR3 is CASSLGVRGENNEQYF. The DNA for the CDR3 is TGTGCCAGCAGCTTGGGAGTGAGGGGAGAAAATAACGAGCAGTACTTC. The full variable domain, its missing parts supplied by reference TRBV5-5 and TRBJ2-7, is DAGVTQSPTHLIKTRGQQVTLRCSPISGHKSVSWYQQVLGQGPQFIFQYYEKEERGRGNFPDRFSARQFPNYSSELNVNALLLGDSALYLCASSLGVRGENNEQYFGPGTRLTVT.

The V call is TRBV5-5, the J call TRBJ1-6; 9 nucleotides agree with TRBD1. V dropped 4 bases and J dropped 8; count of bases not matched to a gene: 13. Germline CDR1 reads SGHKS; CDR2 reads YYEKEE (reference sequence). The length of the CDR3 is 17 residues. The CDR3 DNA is TGTGCCAGCAGCACCACCGCGCCGACAGGGGGTGATTCACCCCTCCACTTT. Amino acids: CASSTTAPTGGDSPLHF. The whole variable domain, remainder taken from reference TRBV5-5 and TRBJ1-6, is DAGVTQSPTHLIKTRGQQVTLRCSPISGHKSVSWYQQVLGQGPQFIFQYYEKEERGRGNFPDRFSARQFPNYSSELNVNALLLGDSALYLCASSTTAPTGGDSPLHFGNGTRLTVT.

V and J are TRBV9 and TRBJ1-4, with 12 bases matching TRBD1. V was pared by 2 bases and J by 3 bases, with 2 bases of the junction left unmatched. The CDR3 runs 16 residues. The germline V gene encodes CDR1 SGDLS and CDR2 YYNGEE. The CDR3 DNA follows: TGTGCCAGCAGCGTTGGGACAGGGGGCGCTAATGAAAAACTGTTTTTT. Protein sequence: CASSVGTGGANEKLFF.

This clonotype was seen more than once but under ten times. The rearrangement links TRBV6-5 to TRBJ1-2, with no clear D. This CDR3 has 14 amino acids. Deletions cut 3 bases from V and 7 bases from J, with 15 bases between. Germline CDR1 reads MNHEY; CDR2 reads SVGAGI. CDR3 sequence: CASSYSPGFGGYTF. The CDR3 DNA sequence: TGTGCCAGCAGTTATTCCCCCGGGTTCGGTGGCTACACCTTC.

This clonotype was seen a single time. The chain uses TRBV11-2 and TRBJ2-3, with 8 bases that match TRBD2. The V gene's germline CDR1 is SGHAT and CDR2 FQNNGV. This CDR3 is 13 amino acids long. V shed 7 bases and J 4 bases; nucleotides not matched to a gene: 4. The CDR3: CASTLGGADTQYF. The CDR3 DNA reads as TGTGCCAGCACCCTCGGGGGGGCAGATACGCAGTATTTT.

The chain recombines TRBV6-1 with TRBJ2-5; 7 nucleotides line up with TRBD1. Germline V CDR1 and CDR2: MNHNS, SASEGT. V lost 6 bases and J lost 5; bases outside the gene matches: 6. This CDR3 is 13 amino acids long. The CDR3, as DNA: TGTGCCAGCAGCCAGGGGGTGCGGGAGACCCAGTACTTC. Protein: CASSQGVRETQYF.

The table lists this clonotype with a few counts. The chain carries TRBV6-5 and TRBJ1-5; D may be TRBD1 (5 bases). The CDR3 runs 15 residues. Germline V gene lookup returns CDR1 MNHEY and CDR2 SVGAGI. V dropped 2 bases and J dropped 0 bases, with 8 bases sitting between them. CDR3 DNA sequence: TGTGCCAGCAGTTACGGGGACGGTAGCAATCAGCCCCAGCATTTT. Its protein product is CASSYGDGSNQPQHF.

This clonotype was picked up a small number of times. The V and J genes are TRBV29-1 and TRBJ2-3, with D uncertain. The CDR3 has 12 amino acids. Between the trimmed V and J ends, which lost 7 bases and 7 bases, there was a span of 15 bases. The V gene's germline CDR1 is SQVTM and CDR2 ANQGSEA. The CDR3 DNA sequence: TGCAGCGGGGCCGCCACCATGTATACGCAGTATTTT. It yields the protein CSGAATMYTQYF.

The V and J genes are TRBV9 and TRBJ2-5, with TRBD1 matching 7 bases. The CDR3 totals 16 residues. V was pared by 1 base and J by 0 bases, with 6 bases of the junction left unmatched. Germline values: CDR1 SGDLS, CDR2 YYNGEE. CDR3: CASSVSRDRHQETQYF. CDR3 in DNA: TGTGCCAGCAGCGTAAGCCGGGACAGACACCAAGAGACCCAGTACTTC.

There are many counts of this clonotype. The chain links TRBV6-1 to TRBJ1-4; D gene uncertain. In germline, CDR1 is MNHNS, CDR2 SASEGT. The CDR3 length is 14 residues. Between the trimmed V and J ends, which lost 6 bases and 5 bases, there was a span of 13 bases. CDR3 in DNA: TGTGCCAGCAGCCCCAGCTGGGAAAATGAAAAACTGTTTTTT. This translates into CASSPSWENEKLFF.

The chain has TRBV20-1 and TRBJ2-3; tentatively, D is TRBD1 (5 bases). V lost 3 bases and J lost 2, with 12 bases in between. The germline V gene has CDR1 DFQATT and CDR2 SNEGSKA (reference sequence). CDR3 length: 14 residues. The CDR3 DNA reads TGCAGTGCTAGTTCGCAGGGCGACACAGATACGCAGTATTTT. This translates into CSASSQGDTDTQYF.

The CDR3 sequence: CASGPAPLNEQFF. The CDR3 coding sequence is TGTGCCAGCGGACCCGCGCCCTTGAATGAGCAGTTCTTC. The chain employs TRBV28 and TRBJ2-1; unclear D gene. CDR1 is MDHEN and CDR2 is SYDVKM in the germline V gene. Trimming pared 8 bases from V and 7 bases from J, leaving 15 bases between. This CDR3 comprises 13 residues.

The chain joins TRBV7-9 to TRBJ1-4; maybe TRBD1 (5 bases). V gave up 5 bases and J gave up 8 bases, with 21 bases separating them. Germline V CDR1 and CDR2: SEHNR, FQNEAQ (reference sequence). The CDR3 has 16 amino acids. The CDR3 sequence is CASSPKRDPRVEKLFF. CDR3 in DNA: TGTGCCAGCAGCCCCAAGCGGGACCCGAGGGTCGAAAAACTGTTTTTT. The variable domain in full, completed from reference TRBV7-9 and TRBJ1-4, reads DTGVSQNPRHKITKRGQNVTFRCDPISEHNRLYWYRQTLGQGPEFLTYFQNEAQLEKSRLLSDRFSAERPKGSFSTLEIQRTEQGDSAMYLCASSPKRDPRVEKLFFGSGTQLSVL.

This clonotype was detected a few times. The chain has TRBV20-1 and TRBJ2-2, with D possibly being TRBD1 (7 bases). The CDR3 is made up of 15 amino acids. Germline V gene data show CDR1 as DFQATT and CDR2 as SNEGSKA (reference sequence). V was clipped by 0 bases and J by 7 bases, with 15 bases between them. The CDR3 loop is CSARDQGRGDGELFF. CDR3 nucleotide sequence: TGCAGTGCTAGAGATCAAGGCAGGGGGGACGGGGAGCTGTTTTTT.

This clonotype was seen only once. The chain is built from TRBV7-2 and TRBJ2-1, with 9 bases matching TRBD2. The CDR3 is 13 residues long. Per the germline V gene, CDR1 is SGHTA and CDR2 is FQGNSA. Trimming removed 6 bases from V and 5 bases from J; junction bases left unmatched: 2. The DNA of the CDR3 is TGTGCCAGCAGACGACTAGCGGACAATGAGCAGTTCTTC. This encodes CASRRLADNEQFF.

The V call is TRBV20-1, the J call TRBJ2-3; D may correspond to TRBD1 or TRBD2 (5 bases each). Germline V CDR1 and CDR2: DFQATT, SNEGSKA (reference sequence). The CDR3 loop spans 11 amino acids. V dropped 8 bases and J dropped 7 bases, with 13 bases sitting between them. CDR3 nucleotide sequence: TGCAGTCCTCCCTGGGGGAATACGCAGTATTTT. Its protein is CSPPWGNTQYF.

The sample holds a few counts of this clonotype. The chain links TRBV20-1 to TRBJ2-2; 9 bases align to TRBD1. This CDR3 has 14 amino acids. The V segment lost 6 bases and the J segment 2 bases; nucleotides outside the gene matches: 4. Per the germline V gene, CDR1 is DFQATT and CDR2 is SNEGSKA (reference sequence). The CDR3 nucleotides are TGCAGTGCCGTGACAGGGGGAAACACCGGGGAGCTGTTTTTT. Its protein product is CSAVTGGNTGELFF.

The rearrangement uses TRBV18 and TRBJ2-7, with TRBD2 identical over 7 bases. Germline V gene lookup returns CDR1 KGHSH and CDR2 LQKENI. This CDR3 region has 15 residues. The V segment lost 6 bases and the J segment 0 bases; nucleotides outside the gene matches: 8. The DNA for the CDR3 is TGTGCCAGCTCGCCGCTAGCGGCAAGCTCCTACGAGCAGTACTTC. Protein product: CASSPLAASSYEQYF.

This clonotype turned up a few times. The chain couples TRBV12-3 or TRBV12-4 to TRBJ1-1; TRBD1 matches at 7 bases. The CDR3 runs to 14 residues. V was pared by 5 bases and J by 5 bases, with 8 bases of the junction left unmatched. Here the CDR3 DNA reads TGTGCCAGCAGTCTCGACAGGGCTTGGACTGAAGCTTTCTTT. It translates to CASSLDRAWTEAFF.

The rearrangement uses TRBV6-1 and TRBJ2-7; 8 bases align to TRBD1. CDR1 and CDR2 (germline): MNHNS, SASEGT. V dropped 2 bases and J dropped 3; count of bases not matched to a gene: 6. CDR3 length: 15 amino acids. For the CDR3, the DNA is TGTGCCAGCAGTGAATTCGGGGACAGGCTCTACGAGCAGTACTTC. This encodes CASSEFGDRLYEQYF.

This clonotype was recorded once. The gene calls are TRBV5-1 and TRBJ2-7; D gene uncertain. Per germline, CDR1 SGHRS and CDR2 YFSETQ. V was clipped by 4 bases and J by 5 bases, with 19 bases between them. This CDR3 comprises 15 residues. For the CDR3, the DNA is TGCGCCAGCAGCCTAACGGACGGCCGGGTGGACGAGCAGTACTTC. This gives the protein CASSLTDGRVDEQYF.

CDR3 coding DNA: TGTGCCAGCAGTCAAGGGGGGACAGGGGGCTTCGAAGGAGGCTACACCTTC. Protein sequence: CASSQGGTGGFEGGYTF. This chain links TRBV6-1 with TRBJ1-2; the match to TRBD1 covers 12 bases. The germline gives CDR1 MNHNS, CDR2 SASEGT. The J segment lost 8 bases and the V segment lost 5 bases, leaving 15 bases of the junction unmatched. This CDR3 is 17 amino acids long.

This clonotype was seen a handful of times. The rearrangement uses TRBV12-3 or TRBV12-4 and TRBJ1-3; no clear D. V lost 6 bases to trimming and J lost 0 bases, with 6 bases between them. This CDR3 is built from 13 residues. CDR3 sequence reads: CASSPASGNTIYF. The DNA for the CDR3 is TGTGCCAGCAGCCCGGCCTCTGGAAACACCATATATTTT.

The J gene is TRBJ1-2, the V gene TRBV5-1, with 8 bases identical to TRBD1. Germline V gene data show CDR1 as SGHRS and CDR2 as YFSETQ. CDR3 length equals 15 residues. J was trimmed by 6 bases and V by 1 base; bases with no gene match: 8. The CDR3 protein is CASSLKDRGSDGYTF. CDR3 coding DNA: TGCGCCAGCAGCTTGAAAGACAGGGGTTCGGATGGCTACACCTTC.

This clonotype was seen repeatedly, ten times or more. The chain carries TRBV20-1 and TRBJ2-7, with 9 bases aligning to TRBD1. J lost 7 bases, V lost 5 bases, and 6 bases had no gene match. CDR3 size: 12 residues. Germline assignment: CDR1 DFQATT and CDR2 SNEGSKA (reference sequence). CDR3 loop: CSARYRGQEQYF. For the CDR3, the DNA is TGCAGTGCTCGATACAGGGGGCAAGAGCAGTACTTC.

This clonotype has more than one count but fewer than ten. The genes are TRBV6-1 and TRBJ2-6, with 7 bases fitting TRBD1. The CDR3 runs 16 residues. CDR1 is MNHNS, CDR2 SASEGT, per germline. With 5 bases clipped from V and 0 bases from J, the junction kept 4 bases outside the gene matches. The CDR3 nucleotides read TGTGCCAGCAGTCCGGGACAGTTCTCTGGGGCCAACGTCCTGACTTTC. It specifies CASSPGQFSGANVLTF.

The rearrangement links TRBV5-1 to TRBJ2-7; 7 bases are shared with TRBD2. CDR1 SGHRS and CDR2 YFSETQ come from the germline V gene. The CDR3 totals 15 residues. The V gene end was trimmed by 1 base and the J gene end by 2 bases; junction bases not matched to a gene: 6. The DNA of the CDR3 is TGCGCCAGCAGCTTGACGGCTAGCGGTGCCTACGAGCAGTACTTC. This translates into CASSLTASGAYEQYF.